Detailed here is one T cell receptor (beta chain). Its specificity is not known. Produced via immunoSEQ multiplex PCR; TCRdb's table is partial and in-frame only. Of 2 million to 2.5 million clones in the sample, just under 95% are singletons; the top ten hold about 0.36%. This entry is derived from a study of shared clonotypes between healthy human individuals. Notes on the study in general: It was anticipated that sequencing depth would influence how many clonotypes donors shared. It was only blood that was sampled, and tissue repertoires likely differ.

This CDR3 is built from 15 residues. Germline CDR1 reads SGHKS; CDR2 reads YYEKEE (reference sequence). V lost 4 bases to trimming and J lost 1 base, with 14 bases between them. Donors had no recently reported acute infections or vaccinations and were HIV-negative. Sequenced: naive CD4+ T cells from PBMCs. Noted subset: CD45RA+ positively selected. The chain recombines TRBV5-5 with TRBJ1-2, with D possibly being TRBD1 (6 bases). The clonotype comes from a man between 18 and 35 years old in good health. Some clones in this sample may be carry-over from other donors' samples. The CDR3: CASSQQQGLNYGYTF. DNA of the CDR3: TGTGCCAGCAGCCAACAACAGGGACTTAACTATGGCTACACCTTC.